This TCR beta chain is from a study of T cell repertoires in cytomegalovirus infection. Study summary: A matching HLA type, together with CMV infection, was signaled by public TCR beta signatures.

There are 15 residues in the CDR3. Germline lookup yields CDR1 LGHNA and CDR2 YNFKEQ. V dropped 0 bases and J dropped 7 bases, with 13 bases sitting between them. General study points: Across the ex vivo response, the dominant clonotypes were HLA-C-restricted CMV-specific TCR beta clonotypes. Frequencies of public TCR beta families were cumulated, and this identified carriers of CMV plus the relevant HLA.

About this clonotype: The antigen is undetermined.

TCRdb called the reads again in MiXCR, with one record for every CDR3 protein. The repertoire holds roughly 500,000 distinct CDR3 sequences, with approximately 16% as singletons. This receptor was obtained from a human donor in good health (CMV status not recorded). Some clones in this sample may be carry-over from other donors' samples. The V gene is TRBV4-2, the J gene TRBJ1-5, with D possibly matching TRBD1 (5 bases). Sequencing was done on a sample of CD8+ T cells from PBMCs. This CDR3 is CASSQEWRRDQPQHF. The CDR3 DNA is TGTGCCAGCAGCCAAGAGTGGCGCAGGGACCAGCCCCAGCATTTT.